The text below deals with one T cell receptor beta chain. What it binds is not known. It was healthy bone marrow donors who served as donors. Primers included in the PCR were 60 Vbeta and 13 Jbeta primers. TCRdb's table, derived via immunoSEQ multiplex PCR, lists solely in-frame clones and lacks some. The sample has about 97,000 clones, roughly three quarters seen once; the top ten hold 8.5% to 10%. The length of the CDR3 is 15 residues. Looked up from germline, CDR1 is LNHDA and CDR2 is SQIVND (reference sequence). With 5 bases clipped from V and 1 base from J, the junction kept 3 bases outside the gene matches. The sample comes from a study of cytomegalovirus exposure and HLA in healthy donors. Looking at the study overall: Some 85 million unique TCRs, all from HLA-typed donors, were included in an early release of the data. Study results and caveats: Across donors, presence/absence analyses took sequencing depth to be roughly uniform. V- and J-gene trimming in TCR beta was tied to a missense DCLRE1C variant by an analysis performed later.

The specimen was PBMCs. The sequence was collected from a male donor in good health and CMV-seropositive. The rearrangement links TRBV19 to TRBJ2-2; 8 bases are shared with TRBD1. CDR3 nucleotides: TGTGCCAGTAGTCCAGGGACAGGGAACACCGGGGAGCTGTTTTTT. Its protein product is CASSPGTGNTGELFF.